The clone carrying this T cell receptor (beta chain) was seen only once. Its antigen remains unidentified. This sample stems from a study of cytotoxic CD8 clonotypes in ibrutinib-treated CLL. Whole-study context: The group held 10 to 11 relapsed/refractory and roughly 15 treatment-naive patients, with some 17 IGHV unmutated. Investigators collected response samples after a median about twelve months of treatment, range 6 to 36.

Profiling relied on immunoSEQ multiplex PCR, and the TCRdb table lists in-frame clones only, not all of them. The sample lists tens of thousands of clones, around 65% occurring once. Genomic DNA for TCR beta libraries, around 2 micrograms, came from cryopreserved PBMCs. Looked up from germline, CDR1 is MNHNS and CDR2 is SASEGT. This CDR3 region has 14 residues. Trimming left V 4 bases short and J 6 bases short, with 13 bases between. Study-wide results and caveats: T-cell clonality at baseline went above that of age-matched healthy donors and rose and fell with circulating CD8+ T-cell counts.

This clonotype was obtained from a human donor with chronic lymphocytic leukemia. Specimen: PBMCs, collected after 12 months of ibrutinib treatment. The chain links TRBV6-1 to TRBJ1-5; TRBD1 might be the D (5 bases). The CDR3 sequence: CASSVTVGGQPQHF. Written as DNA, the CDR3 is TGTGCCAGCAGTGTGACAGTTGGGGGTCAGCCCCAGCATTTT.